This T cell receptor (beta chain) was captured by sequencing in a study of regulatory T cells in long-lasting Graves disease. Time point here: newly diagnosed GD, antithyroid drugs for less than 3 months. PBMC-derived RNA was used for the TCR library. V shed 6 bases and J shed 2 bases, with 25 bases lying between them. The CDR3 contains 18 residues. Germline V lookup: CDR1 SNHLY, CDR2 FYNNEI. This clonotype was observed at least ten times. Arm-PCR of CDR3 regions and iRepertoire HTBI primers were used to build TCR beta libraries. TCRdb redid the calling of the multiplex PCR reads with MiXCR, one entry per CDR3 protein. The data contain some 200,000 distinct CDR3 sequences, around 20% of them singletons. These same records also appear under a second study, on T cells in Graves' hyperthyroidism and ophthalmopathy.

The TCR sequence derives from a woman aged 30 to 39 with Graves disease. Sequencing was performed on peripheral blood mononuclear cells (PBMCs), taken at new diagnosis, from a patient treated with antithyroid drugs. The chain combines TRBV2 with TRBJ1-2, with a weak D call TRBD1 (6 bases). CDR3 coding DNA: TGTGCCAGCAGATCCTGGAAGACCGGCAGGGGCCAGAACTATGGCTACACCTTC. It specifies CASRSWKTGRGQNYGYTF.